This T cell receptor (beta chain) was profiled in a study of T-cell memory formation after mild COVID-19. Study-wide results and caveats: Pre-infection memory harbored some responding clones, suggesting cross-reactive memory joined. The study found contracting CD4+ clones mainly in CM and EM and contracting CD8+ clones in EMRA.

This clonotype was counted a few times. Its cognate antigen is unknown. From 5'RACE with constant-segment primers came TCR alpha and TCR beta cDNA libraries that carried sample barcodes and UMIs. TCRdb re-derived calls from the 5' RACE reads in MiXCR, one entry per CDR3 protein. Counted here are roughly 250,000 distinct CDR3 sequences, roughly a sixth occurring once; the ten biggest clones make up 22%. The TCR comes from a man between 18 and 35 years old who had mild COVID-19 (a few samples of this study predate the infection). Cell type and time point are not known. Sequencing was performed on PBMCs or a T cell subset sorted from them (not recorded which).

The CDR3 sequence: CASSPARGTGGLEQFF. Here the CDR3 DNA reads TGTGCCAGCTCACCAGCTCGCGGTACGGGGGGACTTGAGCAGTTCTTC. The chain is built from TRBV18 and TRBJ2-1, with 7 nucleotides matching TRBD2. V was clipped by 2 bases and J by 9 bases; unmatched bases: 13. Germline loops: CDR1 KGHSH, CDR2 LQKENI. The CDR3 consists of 16 residues.